The 25 T cell receptor beta chains below were found in one sample sequenced in a study of beta chain features in type 1 diabetes (dated by TCRdb to the late 2010s). Library preparation employed the immunoSEQ multiplex PCR assay. All of the isolated RNA was reverse transcribed with the High Capacity cDNA Reverse Transcription Kit, so expressed TCRB transcripts were sequenced. The source is immuneACCESS, and TCRdb retained only in-frame sequences with V and J called. Part of the clones is not carried over; for the studies checked, unresolved V genes explain less than half of this, and the remainder is unexplained. The sample records a few hundred thousand clones, approximately 11% of which are singletons. Jointly, the top ten make up 0.015% of the sample. Material for sequencing was naive CD4+ T cells from blood. The sample's cell subset or site, from its label and the paper: true naive CD4+ T cells. The origin of the receptors is a woman aged 25-40 years in good health.

This clone was seen a few times. The chain recombines TRBV15 with TRBJ1-2; D unclear. CDR1 LNHNV and CDR2 YYDKDF come from the germline V gene (reference sequence). V gave up 6 bases and J gave up 0 bases, with 5 bases separating them. The CDR3 has 12 residues. CDR3 nucleotides: TGTGCCACCAGTCCGGCTAACTATGGCTACACCTTC. Translation gives CATSPANYGYTF.

The chain carries TRBV4-1 and TRBJ2-1, with TRBD2 matching 12 bases. Losses at the gene ends were 3 bases for V and 12 bases for J; bases not matched to a gene: 12. Per germline, CDR1 MGHRA and CDR2 YSYEKL. The CDR3 spans 16 residues. Here the CDR3 DNA reads TGCGCCAGCAGCCAGGTTGCGACTAGCGGGAGCCCAGGGCAGTTCTTC. This gives the protein CASSQVATSGSPGQFF.

This chain joins TRBV7-2 and TRBJ2-1; D perhaps matches TRBD1 (6 bases). V dropped 1 base and J dropped 3 bases, with 13 bases sitting between them. The CDR3 consists of 16 residues. Germline CDR1 is SGHTA and CDR2 is FQGNSA. CDR3 bases: TGTGCCAGCAGCTTAGAAGTTAACAGGGTCTACAATGAGCAGTTCTTC. Protein product: CASSLEVNRVYNEQFF.

The rearrangement joins TRBV27 to TRBJ1-1, with 12 bases fitting TRBD1. V was clipped by 2 bases and J by 1 base; unmatched bases: 5. The CDR3 sequence is 17 residues long. The germline V gene has CDR1 MNHEY and CDR2 SMNVEV (reference sequence). The CDR3 sequence: CASSLVGQGAGNTEAFF. In DNA, the CDR3 is TGTGCCAGCAGTTTAGTGGGACAGGGGGCCGGGAACACTGAAGCTTTCTTT.

This clone was seen only a few times. The chain is built from TRBV27 and TRBJ2-3, with 9 bases identical to TRBD2. The trim removed 4 bases at V and 14 bases at J, leaving 4 bases unmatched. Per the germline V gene, CDR1 is MNHEY and CDR2 is SMNVEV (reference sequence). CDR3 length equals 11 residues. CDR3 region: CASSSSGTRYF. As DNA, the CDR3 is TGTGCCAGCAGTTCTAGCGGGACCCGGTATTTT.

The V call is TRBV7-3, the J call TRBJ2-7; D is perhaps TRBD2 (7 bases). This CDR3 contains 15 residues. Trimming shortened V by 1 base and J by 2 bases, and 12 bases separated the two germline ends. Per germline, CDR1 SGHTA and CDR2 FQGTGA. As DNA, the CDR3 is TGTGCCAGCAGCTTAAGGGGGGGGCCTGCCTACGAGCAGTACTTC. It is translated as CASSLRGGPAYEQYF.

The V and J genes are TRBV30 and TRBJ1-2, with TRBD1 matching 7 bases. Germline V lookup: CDR1 GTSNPN, CDR2 SVGIG (reference sequence). The length of the CDR3 is 13 residues. Losses at the gene ends were 2 bases for V and 8 bases for J; bases not matched to a gene: 8. The CDR3 reads CAWSTTGLVGYTF. The CDR3 DNA is TGTGCCTGGAGTACGACAGGGCTGGTAGGCTACACCTTC.

The CDR3 bases are TGTGCCAGCAGTTTATCACTAGGTTCCAAATCGAACACCGGGGAGCTGTTTTTT. It encodes CASSLSLGSKSNTGELFF. The rearrangement uses TRBV28 and TRBJ2-2; tentative D call: TRBD2 (5 bases). CDR1 MDHEN and CDR2 SYDVKM come from the germline V gene. The CDR3 has 18 residues. V was shortened by 1 base and J by 0 bases, with 15 bases between the two germline ends.

J is TRBJ1-1 and V is TRBV15; TRBD1 aligns across 7 bases. The CDR3 length is 17 residues. Trimming cost V 1 base and J 10 bases; bases outside gene matches: 18. Germline V gives CDR1 LNHNV, CDR2 YYDKDF (reference sequence). The CDR3 loop reads CATSRVTAGGRQVVAFF. The CDR3 region has the DNA TGTGCCACCAGCAGAGTTACTGCAGGGGGGCGGCAGGTAGTAGCTTTCTTT. Based on the CDR3 plus reference TRBV15 and TRBJ1-1, the full variable domain is DAMVIQNPRYQVTQFGKPVTLSCSQTLNHNVMYWYQQKSSQAPKLLFHYYDKDFNNEADTPDNFQSRRPNTSFCFLDIRSPGLGDTAMYLCATSRVTAGGRQVVAFFGQGTRLTVV.

This clone was seen a few times. The V gene is TRBV7-3, the J gene TRBJ2-5, with D possibly matching TRBD2 (6 bases). Trimming took off 5 bases at V and 4 bases at J, with 17 bases between the two ends. Germline CDR1 reads SGHTA; CDR2 reads FQGTGA. CDR3 length equals 15 residues. The chain's CDR3 is CASSARGLVPETQYF. CDR3 DNA: TGTGCCAGCAGCGCGAGGGGACTTGTCCCAGAGACCCAGTACTTC.

The chain has TRBV4-3 and TRBJ2-7, with TRBD2 matching 7 bases. Germline CDR1 and CDR2: LGHNA and YSLEER. The CDR3 contains 15 residues. V dropped 0 bases and J dropped 0; count of bases not matched to a gene: 2. Written as DNA, the CDR3 is TGCGCCAGCAGCCAAGACTGGACTAGCTCCTACGAGCAGTACTTC. Its translation: CASSQDWTSSYEQYF.

The V call is TRBV30, the J call TRBJ1-1; tentatively, D is TRBD1 (6 bases). This CDR3 has 20 amino acids. Germline CDR1 GTSNPN, CDR2 SVGIG (reference sequence). V was cut by 6 bases and J by 1 base, with 33 bases left in between. The CDR3 DNA is TGTGCCTGCTTTGGGCCTCCTCGGGGAGCACAGGGCGCTGGGAACACTGAAGCTTTCTTT. It codes for CACFGPPRGAQGAGNTEAFF. Together with reference TRBV30 and TRBJ1-1, the CDR3 gives the full variable domain: SQTIHQWPATLVQPVGSPLSLECTVEGTSNPNLYWYRQAAGRGLQLLFYSVGIGQISSEVPQNLSASRPQDRQFILSSKKLLLSDSGFYLCACFGPPRGAQGAGNTEAFFGQGTRLTVV.

This clone was observed a few times. This sequence joins TRBV28 and TRBJ2-1; D might be TRBD2 (6 bases). This CDR3 has 15 residues. Germline V gene data show CDR1 as MDHEN and CDR2 as SYDVKM. The V gene lost 5 bases and the J gene lost 0 bases, with 11 bases spanning the gap. The CDR3 bases are TGTGCCAGCAGTATTAGCGGTAACTCCTACAATGAGCAGTTCTTC. Protein: CASSISGNSYNEQFF.

V gene TRBV5-1 combines with J gene TRBJ2-1; possibly TRBD1 for D (7 bases). The V and J ends lost 4 bases and 1 base respectively, with 9 bases between them. CDR1 and CDR2 (germline): SGHRS, YFSETQ. The CDR3 runs 14 residues. CDR3 sequence: CASSAGQSYNEQFF. The CDR3 DNA reads TGCGCCAGCAGCGCGGGACAGTCCTACAATGAGCAGTTCTTC.

This rearrangement joins TRBV6-6 to TRBJ2-1; 10 bases match TRBD2. Looked up from germline, CDR1 is MNHNY and CDR2 is SVGAGI (reference sequence). This CDR3 region has 15 residues. Trimming took 8 bases from V and 6 from J; bases not matched to a gene: 10. As DNA, the CDR3 is TGTGCCAGCCAAAGGCTAGCGGGAGCCCCCAATGAGCAGTTCTTC. Translation gives CASQRLAGAPNEQFF.

This clone occurred a few times. The rearrangement joins TRBV6-6 to TRBJ2-1; 10 bases fit TRBD2. This CDR3 comprises 16 residues. Germline CDR1 MNHNY, CDR2 SVGAGI (reference sequence). Unmatched junction bases numbered 6, after V lost 2 bases and J lost 5 bases. This CDR3 is CASSYPQREGHNEQFF. The CDR3 region has the DNA TGTGCCAGCAGTTACCCCCAGCGGGAGGGCCACAATGAGCAGTTCTTC.

The gene calls are TRBV4-3 and TRBJ2-6; D might be TRBD1 (5 bases). The CDR3 covers 19 residues. V dropped 6 bases and J dropped 1 base, with 22 bases sitting between them. CDR1 LGHNA and CDR2 YSLEER come from the germline V gene. The CDR3 sequence: CASSPRYPTGRSGANVLTF. In nucleotides, the CDR3 is TGCGCCAGCAGTCCTCGCTATCCCACAGGCCGGTCTGGGGCCAACGTCCTGACTTTC.

The gene calls are TRBV29-1 and TRBJ2-3, with 8 bases matching TRBD1. Germline values: CDR1 SQVTM, CDR2 ANQGSEA. V trimming: 6 bases; J trimming: 5 bases; junction bases outside the gene matches: 10. The CDR3 is made up of 14 amino acids. The CDR3 region is CSVLDRAAQDTQYF. CDR3 DNA: TGCAGCGTCCTGGACAGGGCCGCTCAAGATACGCAGTATTTT.

In its sample, this clone was seen a few times. The V call is TRBV15, the J call TRBJ2-7; 11 nucleotides agree with TRBD2. Germline V lookup: CDR1 LNHNV, CDR2 YYDKDF (reference sequence). V shed 1 base, J shed 1 base, and the junction held 9 bases outside the gene matches. The CDR3 totals 18 residues. The CDR3 coding sequence is TGTGCCACCAGCAGAGTTAGCGGGAGGGCCTTCGGGTCCTACGAGCAGTACTTC. This encodes CATSRVSGRAFGSYEQYF.

This clone was found a few times. The rearrangement joins TRBV15 to TRBJ2-5, with 9 bases fitting TRBD1. Germline V CDR1 and CDR2: LNHNV, YYDKDF (reference sequence). This CDR3 comprises 15 residues. Trimming cost V 5 bases and J 1 base; bases outside gene matches: 5. The CDR3 is CATSQGQGIQETQYF. In nucleotides, the CDR3 is TGTGCCACCAGCCAGGGACAGGGAATCCAAGAGACCCAGTACTTC.

The rearrangement joins TRBV14 to TRBJ1-4, with D hard to call. V lost 3 bases, J lost 5 bases, and 10 bases lay in between. Germline CDR1 and CDR2: SGHDN and FVKESK. This CDR3 has 14 amino acids. CDR3 region: CASSQPPLNEKLFF. The CDR3 region has the DNA TGTGCCAGCAGCCAGCCTCCCCTAAATGAAAAACTGTTTTTT.

The chain is built from TRBV4-1 and TRBJ2-3; no clear D gene. Germline V CDR1 and CDR2: MGHRA, YSYEKL. Trimming took 3 bases from V and 0 from J, leaving 13 bases between them. There are 16 residues in the CDR3. The CDR3 coding sequence is TGCGCCAGCAGCCACCTTCTCAGGCAGAGCACAGATACGCAGTATTTT. Its translation is CASSHLLRQSTDTQYF.

In this sample, this clone turned up a few times. The chain employs TRBV10-3 and TRBJ2-1; 7 bases are shared with TRBD2. Germline V gives CDR1 ENHRY, CDR2 SYGVKD. With V trimmed by 6 bases and J by 2 bases, 13 bases remained unmatched. This CDR3 is 17 amino acids long. The CDR3 spells CAISDLTSATTYNEQFF. The CDR3 DNA reads as TGTGCCATCAGCGATCTAACTAGCGCAACAACCTACAATGAGCAGTTCTTC.

J is TRBJ2-1 and V is TRBV19; D is unresolved. The ends were cut back, 3 bases at V and 10 bases at J, with 7 bases in the middle. Per germline, CDR1 LNHDA and CDR2 SQIVND (reference sequence). CDR3 size: 11 residues. CDR3 sequence (DNA): TGTGCCAGTAGTATCCAGAGGGAGCAGTTCTTC. Protein: CASSIQREQFF.

This chain joins TRBV28 and TRBJ1-2; 7 positions match TRBD1. The CDR3 contains 15 residues. The trim removed 4 bases at V and 6 bases at J, leaving 11 bases unmatched. The germline gives CDR1 MDHEN, CDR2 SYDVKM. CDR3 DNA: TGTGCCAGCAGTTCTATCGCGACAGGGAGGCATGGCTACACCTTC. Its protein is CASSSIATGRHGYTF.